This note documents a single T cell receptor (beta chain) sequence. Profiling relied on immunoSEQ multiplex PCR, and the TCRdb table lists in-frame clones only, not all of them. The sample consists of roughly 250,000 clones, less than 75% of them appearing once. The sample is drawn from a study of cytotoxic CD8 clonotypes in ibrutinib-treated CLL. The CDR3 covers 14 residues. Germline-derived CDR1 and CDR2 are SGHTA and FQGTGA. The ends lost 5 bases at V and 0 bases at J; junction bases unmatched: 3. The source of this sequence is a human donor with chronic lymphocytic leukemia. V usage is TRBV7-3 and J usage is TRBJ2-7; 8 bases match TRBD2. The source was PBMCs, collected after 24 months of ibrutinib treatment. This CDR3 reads CASSPSGSSYEQYF. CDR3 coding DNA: TGTGCCAGCAGCCCTAGCGGGTCCTCCTACGAGCAGTACTTC.